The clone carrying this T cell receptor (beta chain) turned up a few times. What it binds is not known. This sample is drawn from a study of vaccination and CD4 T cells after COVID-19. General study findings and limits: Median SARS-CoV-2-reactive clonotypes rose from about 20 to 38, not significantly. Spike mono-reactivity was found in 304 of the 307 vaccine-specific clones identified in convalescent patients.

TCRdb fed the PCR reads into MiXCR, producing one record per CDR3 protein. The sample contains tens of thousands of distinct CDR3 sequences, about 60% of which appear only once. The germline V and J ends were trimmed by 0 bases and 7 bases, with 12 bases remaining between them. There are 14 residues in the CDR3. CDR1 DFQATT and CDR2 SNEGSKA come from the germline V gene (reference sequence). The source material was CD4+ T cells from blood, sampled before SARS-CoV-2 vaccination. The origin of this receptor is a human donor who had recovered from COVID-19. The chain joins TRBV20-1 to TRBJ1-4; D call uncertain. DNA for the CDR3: TGCAGTGCTAGAGATCGCCGGGGTGGTGAAAAACTGTTTTTT. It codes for CSARDRRGGEKLFF.